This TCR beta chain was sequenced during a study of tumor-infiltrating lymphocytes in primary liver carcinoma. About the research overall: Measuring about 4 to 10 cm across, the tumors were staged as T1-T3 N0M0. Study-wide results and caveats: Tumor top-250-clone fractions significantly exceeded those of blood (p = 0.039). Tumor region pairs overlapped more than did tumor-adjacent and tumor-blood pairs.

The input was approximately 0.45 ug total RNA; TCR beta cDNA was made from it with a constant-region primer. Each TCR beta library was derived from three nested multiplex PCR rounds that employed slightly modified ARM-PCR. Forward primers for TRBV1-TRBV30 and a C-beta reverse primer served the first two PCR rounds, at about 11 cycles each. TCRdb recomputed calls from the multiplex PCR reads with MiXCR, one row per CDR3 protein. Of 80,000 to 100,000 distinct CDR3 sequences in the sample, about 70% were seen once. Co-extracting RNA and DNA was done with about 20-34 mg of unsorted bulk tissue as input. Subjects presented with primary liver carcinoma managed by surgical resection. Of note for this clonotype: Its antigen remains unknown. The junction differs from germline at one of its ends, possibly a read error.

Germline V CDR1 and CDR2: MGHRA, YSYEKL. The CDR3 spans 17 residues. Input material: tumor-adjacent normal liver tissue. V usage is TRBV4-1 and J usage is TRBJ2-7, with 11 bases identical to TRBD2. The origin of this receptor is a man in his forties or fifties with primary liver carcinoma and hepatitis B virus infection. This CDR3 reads CTSSQLGETSGSYEQYF. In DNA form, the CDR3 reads TGCACCAGTAGCCAACTGGGAGAAACTAGCGGGAGCTACGAGCAGTACTTC.